Below, one T cell receptor (beta chain) is given with its context. This PCR relied on a set of 60 Vbeta primers and 13 Jbeta primers. Here immunoSEQ multiplex PCR was the method, and the copy in TCRdb shows in-frame clones only, minus some. The repertoire includes some 130,000 clones, 65% to 80% of them detected once, and roughly 3% sits in the top ten. This sample was taken from a study of cytomegalovirus exposure and HLA in healthy donors. Sequenced: PBMCs. The source is a man between 40 and 49 years old in good health and CMV-seronegative.

DNA of the CDR3: TGTGCCAGCTCAAAAATGGCTTCGGGGGATGTGAACACTGAAGCTTTCTTT. This sequence encodes CASSKMASGDVNTEAFF. The chain has TRBV18 and TRBJ1-1; D is possibly TRBD1 (5 bases). The CDR3 loop spans 17 amino acids. Trimming took off 5 bases at V and 0 bases at J, with 19 bases between the two ends. Germline CDR1 and CDR2: KGHSH and LQKENI.